This is a list of T cell receptor beta chains from one sample in a study of blood T cell repertoires in COVID-19. Measured with immunoSEQ multiplex PCR; TCRdb has only the in-frame clones, and not every one. This table has 200,000 to 300,000 clones, approximately 80% appearing once. Sequences were obtained from peripheral blood. These receptors were taken from a human donor in a cohort sampled during active COVID-19. CDR3s include the opening cysteine and the closing phenylalanine or tryptophan. Each record gives: J gene, D gene, V gene, clone size, CDR3 protein, CDR3 DNA. A D gene is named only where the DNA matches it firmly. Rows give clone size only sometimes, using once, few, many, or a class for an expanded clone.

TRBJ1-1 | NA | TRBV4-3 | once | CASSQVGQMNTEAFF | TGCGCCAGCAGCCAAGTCGGACAGATGAACACTGAAGCTTTCTTT
TRBJ2-7 | NA | TRBV5-1 | NA | CASSLAVDSYEQYF | TGCGCCAGCAGCTTGGCGGTGGACAGCTACGAGCAGTACTTC
TRBJ2-3 | TRBD1 | TRBV2 | NA | CASSGDERTGAADTQYF | TGTGCCAGCAGTGGGGACGAACGGACAGGGGCAGCAGATACGCAGTATTTT
TRBJ2-2 | TRBD1 | TRBV2 | NA | CASSERGQLNTGELFF | TGTGCCAGCAGTGAGAGGGGACAGTTGAACACCGGGGAGCTGTTTTTT
TRBJ1-1 | NA | TRBV7-2 | few | CASRYQGYTEAFF | TGTGCCAGCAGATACCAGGGATACACTGAAGCTTTCTTT
TRBJ1-5 | NA | TRBV11-2 | once | CASSLRRGGPQHF | TGTGCCAGCAGCTTACGAAGGGGTGGGCCCCAGCATTTT
TRBJ2-5 | NA | TRBV3-1/TRBV3-2 | NA | CASSQSRRFSDGETQYF | TGTGCCAGCAGCCAAAGTAGAAGGTTCAGCGACGGGGAGACCCAGTACTTC
TRBJ2-5 | NA | TRBV29-1 | once | CSVELLAKQETQYF | TGCAGCGTTGAACTACTAGCAAAGCAAGAGACCCAGTACTTC
TRBJ2-7 | TRBD1 | TRBV7-8 | NA | CASSRDRGTPYEQYF | TGTGCCAGCAGCAGGGACAGGGGTACCCCCTACGAGCAGTACTTC
TRBJ1-2 | NA | TRBV5-4 | few | CASSPTGFYGYTF | TGTGCCAGCAGCCCTACAGGGTTCTATGGCTACACCTTC
TRBJ1-2 | NA | TRBV19 | NA | CASNGLANYGYTF | TGTGCCAGTAACGGACTCGCGAATTATGGCTACACCTTC
TRBJ2-4 | NA | TRBV9 | NA | CASSAEGGSIAKNIQYF | TGTGCCAGCAGCGCCGAAGGAGGGTCCATAGCCAAAAACATTCAGTACTTC
TRBJ1-6 | NA | TRBV6-5 | few | CASSRTRGTNSPLHF | TGTGCCAGCAGCCGGACGCGGGGTACCAATTCACCCCTCCACTTT
TRBJ2-1 | NA | TRBV6-2/TRBV6-3 | NA | CASSKTGTYNEQFF | TGTGCCAGCAGCAAGACCGGGACCTACAATGAGCAGTTCTTC
TRBJ1-2 | NA | TRBV19 | NA | CATEGRDINYGYTF | TGTGCCACGGAAGGGCGGGATATAAACTATGGCTACACCTTC
TRBJ2-5 | NA | TRBV6-1 | NA | CASSETLETQYF | TGTGCCAGCAGTGAGACTTTGGAGACCCAGTACTTC
TRBJ1-2 | TRBD1 | TRBV19 | NA | CASRSTGDGYTF | TGTGCCAGTAGATCGACAGGGGACGGCTACACCTTC
TRBJ2-2 | NA | TRBV11-2 | few | CASSLDSYTGELFF | TGTGCCAGCAGCTTGGACAGCTACACCGGGGAGCTGTTTTTT
TRBJ1-6 | NA | TRBV6-5 | NA | CASSYSASGYSPLHF | TGTGCCAGCAGTTACTCGGCCTCCGGGTATTCACCCCTCCACTTT
TRBJ2-4 | TRBD1 | TRBV15 | NA | CATSRGQGAAKNIQYF | TGTGCCACCAGCAGAGGACAGGGGGCAGCCAAAAACATTCAGTACTTC
TRBJ2-5 | NA | TRBV5-4 | NA | CASSLAERETQYF | TGTGCCAGCAGCTTGGCCGAGAGGGAGACCCAGTACTTC
TRBJ1-1 | NA | TRBV6-1 | NA | CASSERGNLNTEAFF | TGTGCCAGCAGTGAAAGGGGGAACTTGAACACTGAAGCTTTCTTT
TRBJ1-2 | NA | TRBV2 | NA | CASIRQLDYGYTF | TGTGCCAGCATCCGACAGCTGGACTATGGCTACACCTTC
TRBJ1-3 | TRBD1 | TRBV10-3 | NA | CAISTNLGQGNSGNTIYF | TGTGCCATCAGCACTAACCTAGGACAGGGTAACTCTGGAAACACCATATATTTT
TRBJ1-3 | NA | TRBV9 | NA | CASSPTGSSGNTIYF | TGTGCCAGCAGCCCCACCGGGAGCTCTGGAAACACCATATATTTT
TRBJ2-1 | NA | TRBV28 | NA | CASTTGPPHNEQFF | TGTGCCAGCACCACAGGGCCCCCACACAATGAGCAGTTCTTC
TRBJ2-2 | TRBD2 | TRBV24-1 | NA | CATSQRRGTSGVNTGELFF | TGTGCCACCAGTCAGAGGCGGGGGACTAGCGGGGTGAACACCGGGGAGCTGTTTTTT
TRBJ1-3 | NA | TRBV6-6 | NA | CASSYGGTDKGNTIYF | TGTGCCAGCAGTTACGGAGGGACCGATAAGGGAAACACCATATATTTT
TRBJ1-1 | TRBD1 | TRBV15 | NA | CATSNDRVGTEAFF | TGTGCCACCAGCAACGACAGGGTGGGCACTGAAGCTTTCTTT
TRBJ2-7 | TRBD2 | TRBV4-1 | NA | CASSRLLAAAYEQYF | TGCGCCAGCAGCCGTTTACTAGCGGCCGCATACGAGCAGTACTTC
TRBJ2-1 | NA | TRBV11-2 | NA | CASSLDRWGPSYNEQFF | TGTGCCAGCAGCTTAGATCGATGGGGGCCCTCCTACAATGAGCAGTTCTTC
TRBJ2-3 | NA | TRBV7-3 | NA | CASRKTGSSTDTQYF | TGTGCCAGCAGAAAGACCGGGTCTAGCACAGATACGCAGTATTTT
TRBJ2-6 | NA | TRBV6-5 | NA | CASSYGSSGANVLTF | TGTGCCAGCAGTTACGGGAGCTCTGGGGCCAACGTCCTGACTTTC
TRBJ1-2 | NA | TRBV19 | NA | CASRDGAHRGYGYTF | TGTGCCAGTAGGGACGGCGCTCACCGGGGCTATGGCTACACCTTC
TRBJ1-4 | TRBD1 | TRBV3-1/TRBV3-2 | NA | CASSPDRANEKLFF | TGTGCCAGCAGCCCCGACAGGGCCAATGAAAAACTGTTTTTT
TRBJ2-7 | TRBD2 | TRBV6-5 | NA | CASSQLAGASYEQYF | TGTGCCAGCAGTCAACTAGCGGGAGCCTCCTACGAGCAGTACTTC
TRBJ1-1 | TRBD1 | TRBV2 | NA | CATSTARQGANTEAFF | TGTGCCACCTCGACCGCCCGACAGGGGGCGAACACTGAAGCTTTCTTT
TRBJ1-3 | NA | TRBV7-8 | once | CASSEARAGNTIYF | TGTGCCAGCAGCGAAGCCAGGGCTGGAAACACCATATATTTT
TRBJ2-2 | TRBD2 | TRBV5-4 | few | CASSSEFFAGGTNTGELFF | TGTGCCAGCAGCTCGGAGTTCTTTGCGGGGGGGACTAACACCGGGGAGCTGTTTTTT
TRBJ1-2 | TRBD1 | TRBV6-5 | few | CASRTGTGNGYGYTF | TGTGCCAGCAGAACTGGGACAGGGAATGGATATGGCTACACCTTC
TRBJ1-1 | NA | TRBV2 | NA | CASTGEVNTEAFF | TGTGCCAGCACCGGTGAAGTGAACACTGAAGCTTTCTTT
TRBJ1-5 | NA | TRBV7-9 | NA | CASSPRGGGNQPQHF | TGTGCCAGCAGTCCCCGGGGAGGGGGCAATCAGCCCCAGCATTTT
TRBJ2-2 | TRBD2 | TRBV29-1 | NA | CSASSKGLNTGELFF | TGCAGCGCATCCTCAAAGGGACTAAACACCGGGGAGCTGTTTTTT
TRBJ2-2 | TRBD2 | TRBV12-5 | NA | CASGLVFEASGGHFGTGELFF | TGTGCTAGTGGTTTGGTATTCGAGGCTAGCGGGGGCCACTTTGGCACCGGGGAGCTGTTTTTT
TRBJ2-1 | TRBD1 | TRBV5-6 | once | CASSLRTGTVIREQFF | TGTGCCAGCAGCTTAAGGACAGGGACCGTCATCAGGGAGCAGTTCTTC
TRBJ2-7 | NA | TRBV5-1 | once | CASSPGRSRYEQYF | TGCGCCAGCAGCCCCGGCAGGTCCCGCTACGAGCAGTACTTC